The text below deals with one T cell receptor (beta chain). The same CDR3 can be traced to other DNA sequences in this sample. The CDR3 spans 15 residues. Looked up from germline, CDR1 is SGHRS and CDR2 is YFSETQ. Deletions cut 2 bases from V and 4 bases from J, with 10 bases between. The data are from a study of shared clonotypes between healthy human individuals. Method: immunoSEQ multiplex PCR; TCRdb's copy keeps in-frame clones and lacks some. The table includes a few million clones, approximately 92% detected once. This chain uses TRBV5-1 with TRBJ2-6; tentative D call: TRBD1 (5 bases). This TCR derives from a man aged 18-30 years in good health. The specimen was naive CD4+ T cells sorted from blood. Subset in this sample: CD45RA+ positively selected. CDR3 amino acids: CASSFSGSGANVLTF. DNA for the CDR3: TGCGCCAGCAGCTTTTCAGGGTCCGGGGCCAACGTCCTGACTTTC.